This T cell receptor beta chain was obtained from a study of OX40 agonist ivuxolimab in advanced cancers. The overall study: The group had a mean age of roughly 65 years, ranged from roughly 23 to 85, and was roughly 83% male.

The method was immunoSEQ multiplex PCR; TCRdb's version includes in-frame clones alone and lacks a portion of them. The sample includes fewer than 90,000 clones, roughly 90% of them seen just once. Autoimmune disease history or systemic immunosuppression meant exclusion. Germline V CDR1 and CDR2: SNHLY, FYNNEI. The CDR3 covers 16 residues. Unmatched junction bases numbered 10, after V lost 6 bases and J lost 6 bases. This clonotype was sampled from an adult with an advanced solid tumor such as melanoma, head and neck, liver or kidney cancer. The chain is built from TRBV2 and TRBJ2-1, with 11 bases aligning to TRBD1. Source: CD4+ or CD8+ T cells sorted from blood, taken in a trial of the OX40 agonist ivuxolimab. DNA of the CDR3: TGTGCCAGCAGCCCACCGGGACAGGGGGGGGGCAATGAGCAGTTCTTC. Its translation: CASSPPGQGGGNEQFF.